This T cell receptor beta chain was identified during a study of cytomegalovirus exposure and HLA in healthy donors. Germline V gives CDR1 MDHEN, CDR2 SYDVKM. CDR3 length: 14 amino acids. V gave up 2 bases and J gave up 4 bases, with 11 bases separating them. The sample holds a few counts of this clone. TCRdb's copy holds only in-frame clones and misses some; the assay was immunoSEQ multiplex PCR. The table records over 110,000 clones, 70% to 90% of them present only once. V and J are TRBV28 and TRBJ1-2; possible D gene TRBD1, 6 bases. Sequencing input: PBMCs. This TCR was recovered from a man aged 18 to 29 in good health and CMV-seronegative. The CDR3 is CASSLGGDIYGYTF. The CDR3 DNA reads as TGTGCCAGCAGTTTAGGGGGGGACATCTATGGCTACACCTTC.